A selection of T cell receptor beta chains follows, all from one sample in a study of graft-versus-host responses after intestinal transplantation. Here immunoSEQ multiplex PCR was the method, and the copy in TCRdb shows in-frame clones only, minus some. The sample lists about 96,000 clones, approximately 90% occurring once. Their specific antigens are unknown. The sample consisted of unstimulated CD4+ T cells sorted from spleen or lymph node cells, taken before intestinal transplant. The origin of the receptors is a human donor who received an intestinal transplant. The conserved cysteine and the conserved F or W are not part of the CDR3 here. Each record gives: CDR3 protein, CDR3 length, D gene, V gene, J gene. D genes are given only for firm matches.

CDR3aa: ASCDPGVYQPQH
len: 12
d_gene: -
v_gene: TRBV28
j_gene: TRBJ1-5

CDR3aa: ASSLGVVGPRGEKLF
len: 15
d_gene: -
v_gene: TRBV5-4
j_gene: TRBJ1-4

CDR3aa: ASSRDRGGEKLF
len: 12
d_gene: TRBD1
v_gene: TRBV19
j_gene: TRBJ1-4

CDR3aa: ASSSQGGWLGTEAF
len: 14
d_gene: TRBD1
v_gene: TRBV19
j_gene: TRBJ1-1

CDR3aa: AWGADLRDGITDTQY
len: 15
d_gene: -
v_gene: TRBV30
j_gene: TRBJ2-3

CDR3aa: ASSPLAVPTDTQY
len: 13
d_gene: -
v_gene: TRBV5-1
j_gene: TRBJ2-3

CDR3aa: ASSPDGEVETQY
len: 12
d_gene: -
v_gene: TRBV18
j_gene: TRBJ2-5

CDR3aa: ASSTSGVNEQF
len: 11
d_gene: TRBD2
v_gene: TRBV2
j_gene: TRBJ2-1

CDR3aa: ASSAHYLANVRNKNTEAF
len: 18
d_gene: -
v_gene: TRBV10-1
j_gene: TRBJ1-1

CDR3aa: ASRDSLNQPQH
len: 11
d_gene: -
v_gene: TRBV6-7
j_gene: TRBJ1-5

CDR3aa: ASSIGLAGYYEQY
len: 13
d_gene: TRBD2
v_gene: TRBV5-1
j_gene: TRBJ2-7

CDR3aa: ASSLVSQNTEAF
len: 12
d_gene: -
v_gene: TRBV28
j_gene: TRBJ1-1

CDR3aa: ASSISPPGLNNSPLH
len: 15
d_gene: -
v_gene: TRBV7-8
j_gene: TRBJ1-6

CDR3aa: ASSQFISGNTIY
len: 12
d_gene: -
v_gene: TRBV16
j_gene: TRBJ1-3

CDR3aa: ASSARNYGYT
len: 10
d_gene: -
v_gene: TRBV6-1
j_gene: TRBJ1-2

CDR3aa: ASSFAGAGNTIY
len: 12
d_gene: -
v_gene: TRBV7-9
j_gene: TRBJ1-3

CDR3aa: ASSLLDRGFGETQY
len: 14
d_gene: TRBD1
v_gene: TRBV28
j_gene: TRBJ2-5

CDR3aa: ASSLASPYEQY
len: 11
d_gene: -
v_gene: TRBV7-9
j_gene: TRBJ2-7

CDR3aa: ASSPTGGGELF
len: 11
d_gene: -
v_gene: TRBV7-2
j_gene: TRBJ2-2

CDR3aa: ASSLPDRVVQY
len: 11
d_gene: TRBD1
v_gene: TRBV18
j_gene: TRBJ2-7

CDR3aa: ASSLASGGTDTQY
len: 13
d_gene: -
v_gene: TRBV7-9
j_gene: TRBJ2-3

CDR3aa: ASSLDLAETQY
len: 11
d_gene: -
v_gene: TRBV7-2
j_gene: TRBJ2-3

CDR3aa: ASSYSILSYNEQF
len: 13
d_gene: -
v_gene: TRBV6-5
j_gene: TRBJ2-1

CDR3aa: ASSYSRVGGTDTQY
len: 14
d_gene: -
v_gene: TRBV6-6
j_gene: TRBJ2-3

CDR3aa: ASSFGDYSSYNEQF
len: 14
d_gene: TRBD2
v_gene: TRBV5-1
j_gene: TRBJ2-1

CDR3aa: ASSQDTFRSGNTIY
len: 14
d_gene: -
v_gene: TRBV4-3
j_gene: TRBJ1-3

CDR3aa: ATSSGGNSGNTIY
len: 13
d_gene: TRBD1
v_gene: TRBV15
j_gene: TRBJ1-3

CDR3aa: ASSQDRGRTGELF
len: 13
d_gene: TRBD1
v_gene: TRBV11-3
j_gene: TRBJ2-2

CDR3aa: ASSEPASGFYEQY
len: 13
d_gene: TRBD2
v_gene: TRBV27
j_gene: TRBJ2-7

CDR3aa: ASTEGGKRYEQY
len: 12
d_gene: -
v_gene: TRBV2
j_gene: TRBJ2-7

CDR3aa: ASSQIPGLAGSYEQY
len: 15
d_gene: TRBD2
v_gene: TRBV7-9
j_gene: TRBJ2-7

CDR3aa: ASRGTGAGNTIY
len: 12
d_gene: TRBD1
v_gene: TRBV6-1
j_gene: TRBJ1-3

CDR3aa: ASSGLGLKAEAF
len: 12
d_gene: -
v_gene: TRBV25-1
j_gene: TRBJ1-1

CDR3aa: ASSKGQSITGELF
len: 13
d_gene: TRBD1
v_gene: TRBV9
j_gene: TRBJ2-2

CDR3aa: ASSLLTSGQETQY
len: 13
d_gene: TRBD2
v_gene: TRBV28
j_gene: TRBJ2-5

CDR3aa: ASRWTGGLSYEQY
len: 13
d_gene: TRBD1
v_gene: TRBV5-6
j_gene: TRBJ2-7

CDR3aa: ASSQGFGTGGGETQY
len: 15
d_gene: TRBD1
v_gene: TRBV14
j_gene: TRBJ2-5

CDR3aa: ASSLRTSGATYEQY
len: 14
d_gene: TRBD2
v_gene: TRBV5-6
j_gene: TRBJ2-7

CDR3aa: AWDLRDIGGSPLH
len: 13
d_gene: -
v_gene: TRBV30
j_gene: TRBJ1-6